This note documents a single T cell receptor (beta chain) sequence. Its antigen is as yet unknown. This specimen comes from a study of lymphopenia after photon versus proton radiotherapy. Germline CDR1 SGHTA, CDR2 FQGNSA. The CDR3 spans 15 residues. Trimming at V came to 5 bases and at J to 9 bases, leaving 7 bases not matched to a gene. Overall study results and limits: Authors raise, but do not show, better survival with proton therapy. A bigger post-nadir fall in TCR diversity correlated inversely with survival time in deceased patients. Under photons, naive T cells and diversity fell while effector/memory populations rose.

TCRdb keeps only in-frame clones here, not all; method: immunoSEQ multiplex PCR. Among 22,000 or so clones listed, around four fifths were seen once. The sequenced sample was peripheral blood, obtained from a patient treated with photon-based radiotherapy. The chain has TRBV7-2 and TRBJ2-1; the match to TRBD2 covers 13 bases. The receptor was isolated from a woman aged 50 to 60 with pancreatic cancer. For the CDR3, the DNA is TGTGCCAGCAGCGAACAACTAGCGGGAGGGGGTGAGCAGTTCTTC. The encoded protein is CASSEQLAGGGEQFF.